The present TCR beta chain was sequenced within a study of breast tumors, draining lymph nodes, adjacent tissues. Broader study findings: The data were judged consistent with most tumor T cells coming from lymph node and expanding in tumor. Tumor TCR diversity was below lymph nodes but above nontumor tissue.

The lymph nodes were axillary draining lymph nodes from breast cancer patients. TCRdb reprocessed the multiplex PCR reads via MiXCR and lists one record per CDR3 protein. The table shows around 140,000 distinct CDR3 sequences, with about 31% occurring only once. This clonotype was observed at least ten times. Its antigen is unknown. The length of the CDR3 is 16 residues. Trimming stripped 1 base from V and 4 bases from J, with 14 bases between. The genes are TRBV12-3 or TRBV12-4 and TRBJ1-5, with a weak D call TRBD1 (5 bases). Sequenced material: axillary lymph node tissue. The source is a female donor with breast cancer. Some clones in this sample may be carry-over from other donors' samples. The CDR3 nucleotides are TGTGCCAGCAGTTTAGGTTTAGGGGCTACAAATCAGCCCCAGCATTTT. It codes for CASSLGLGATNQPQHF.